These 21 T cell receptor beta chains share one sample of origin, sequenced in a study of T cells after yellow fever vaccination. TCRdb itself ran the 5' RACE reads through MiXCR, one entry per CDR3 protein. The sample records some 150,000 distinct CDR3 sequences, roughly a tenth being singletons. The sequences come from CD8+ T cells sorted from PBMCs, collected 45 days after the yellow fever booster vaccination. These receptors were collected from a young man who received the YFV17D yellow fever vaccine.

This clonotype was counted a few times. The chain carries TRBV29-1 and TRBJ1-2, with D maybe TRBD1 (5 bases). The V end lost 3 bases, the J end lost 3 bases, and 11 bases lay between the germline ends. CDR1 and CDR2 from the germline V gene are SQVTM and ANQGSEA. The CDR3 loop spans 13 amino acids. DNA for the CDR3: TGCAGCGTTGAGGTGACAGACGACTATGGCTACACCTTC. Translating gives CSVEVTDDYGYTF.

This clonotype was seen more than once but under ten times. The chain joins TRBV9 to TRBJ1-3; 7 nucleotides line up with TRBD1. The germline V gene encodes CDR1 SGDLS and CDR2 YYNGEE. Trimming cost V 3 bases and J 2 bases; bases outside gene matches: 2. This CDR3 region has 14 residues. CDR3 nucleotides: TGTGCCAGCAGCGCGACAGGGACTGGAAACACCATATATTTT. Translation gives CASSATGTGNTIYF.

Only a few counts were recorded for this clonotype. The rearrangement links TRBV6-6 to TRBJ1-2, with 9 bases lining up with TRBD1. V was clipped by 2 bases and J by 1 base; unmatched bases: 17. The CDR3 runs to 20 residues. In germline, CDR1 is MNHNY, CDR2 SVGAGI (reference sequence). As DNA, the CDR3 is TGTGCCAGCAGTTACGTCCCGGGACAGGGAACCCAAGCGGGTAACTATGGCTACACCTTC. It translates to CASSYVPGQGTQAGNYGYTF.

This clonotype was counted between two and nine times. The chain has TRBV7-9 and TRBJ2-5; TRBD2 agrees at 8 bases. The trim removed 5 bases at V and 2 bases at J, leaving 10 bases unmatched. The CDR3 consists of 16 residues. In germline, CDR1 is SEHNR, CDR2 FQNEAQ (reference sequence). The CDR3 sequence: CASSLKGSGGQETQYF. For the CDR3, the DNA is TGTGCCAGCAGCCTCAAGGGGAGCGGGGGACAAGAGACCCAGTACTTC.

This clonotype was seen a few times. This chain joins TRBV7-9 and TRBJ1-2, with unresolved D. Germline V gene lookup returns CDR1 SEHNR and CDR2 FQNEAQ (reference sequence). The CDR3 spans 12 residues. V dropped 5 bases and J dropped 4 bases, with 8 bases sitting between them. The CDR3 sequence: CASSPAPYGYTF. The CDR3 DNA reads TGTGCCAGCAGCCCGGCCCCCTATGGCTACACCTTC.

This clonotype was seen a handful of times. The chain couples TRBV19 to TRBJ1-1, with D hard to call. The germline gives CDR1 LNHDA, CDR2 SQIVND (reference sequence). V lost 7 bases to trimming and J lost 1 base, with 4 bases between them. This CDR3 has 11 residues. CDR3 sequence: CASKENTEAFF. CDR3 bases: TGTGCCAGTAAGGAGAACACTGAAGCTTTCTTT.

The sample holds a few counts of this clonotype. The chain joins TRBV12-3 or TRBV12-4 to TRBJ2-1, with TRBD1 matching over 7 bases. The CDR3 contains 13 residues. The V and J ends lost 4 bases and 6 bases, in that order; junction bases with no gene match: 3. The CDR3 coding sequence is TGTGCCAGCAGTTCGGACAGGCCCAATGAGCAGTTCTTC. Protein: CASSSDRPNEQFF.

The chain carries TRBV6-5 and TRBJ1-2; tentatively, D is TRBD1 (6 bases). The ends were cut back, 2 bases at V and 2 bases at J, with 6 bases in the middle. Germline CDR1 reads MNHEY; CDR2 reads SVGAGI. This CDR3 comprises 13 residues. Written as DNA, the CDR3 is TGTGCCAGCAGTTACGGGACAAACTATGGCTACACCTTC. Translating gives CASSYGTNYGYTF.

This clonotype showed up many times. The CDR3 here is CASSLIGELFF. In nucleotides, the CDR3 is TGTGCCAGCAGCTTAATCGGGGAGCTGTTTTTT. This sequence joins TRBV7-9 and TRBJ2-2; D remains ambiguous. Trimming cost V 2 bases and J 7 bases, with 2 bases left between them. Germline V gives CDR1 SEHNR, CDR2 FQNEAQ (reference sequence). This CDR3 has 11 amino acids.

The chain has TRBV11-2 and TRBJ2-3; TRBD1 matches 10 bases. V shed 4 bases, J shed 0 bases, and the junction held 4 bases outside the gene matches. This CDR3 has 16 residues. Germline-derived CDR1 and CDR2 are SGHAT and FQNNGV. The CDR3 DNA sequence: TGTGCCAGCAGCTGGGGGACAGGGGCTAGCACAGATACGCAGTATTTT. Translation gives CASSWGTGASTDTQYF.

The sample holds a few counts of this clonotype. The rearrangement links TRBV29-1 to TRBJ2-1; 14 positions match TRBD2. Germline lookup yields CDR1 SQVTM and CDR2 ANQGSEA. J lost 1 base, V lost 1 base, and 9 bases had no gene match. The CDR3 sequence is 19 residues long. The CDR3 spells CSVEGKTSGGAKSYNEQFF. CDR3 DNA sequence: TGCAGCGTTGAAGGGAAGACTAGCGGGGGGGCCAAGTCCTACAATGAGCAGTTCTTC.

This clonotype appeared a few times. Compared with germline, one end of the junction differs, possibly owing to a read error. The V gene is TRBV3-1, the J gene TRBJ2-7; TRBD2 might be the D (6 bases). Germline lookup yields CDR1 LGHDT and CDR2 YNNKEL (reference sequence). The CDR3 is 13 amino acids. The CDR3 protein is CASSQGGVGMRHF. In DNA form, the CDR3 reads TGTGCCAGCAGCCAAGGGGGGGTCGGAATGCGGCACTTC.

The chain uses TRBV11-2 and TRBJ2-7; D unresolved. Germline assignment: CDR1 SGHAT and CDR2 FQNNGV. V shed 8 bases and J shed 4 bases, with 18 bases lying between them. The length of the CDR3 is 14 residues. The CDR3 sequence is CASGWAGGFYEQYF. In DNA form, the CDR3 reads TGTGCCAGCGGATGGGCAGGCGGTTTTTACGAGCAGTACTTC.

The chain employs TRBV4-1 and TRBJ2-3; weak D call: TRBD2 (6 bases). The germline V gene encodes CDR1 MGHRA and CDR2 YSYEKL. V lost 4 bases and J lost 3, with 11 bases in between. The CDR3 contains 14 residues. CDR3 bases: TGCGCCAGCAGCCTTCGCGGGGTGACAGATACGCAGTATTTT. Residues: CASSLRGVTDTQYF.

The rearrangement joins TRBV4-1 to TRBJ2-3; TRBD2 matches 8 bases. CDR1 and CDR2 (germline): MGHRA, YSYEKL. The ends lost 8 bases at V and 4 bases at J; junction bases unmatched: 8. The CDR3 spans 14 residues. This chain's CDR3 is CASRGGGAADTQYF. The CDR3 DNA follows: TGCGCCAGCCGGGGGGGGGGCGCCGCAGATACGCAGTATTTT.

This clonotype was counted a few times. This rearrangement joins TRBV4-1 to TRBJ1-1; D remains unclear. Germline V lookup: CDR1 MGHRA, CDR2 YSYEKL. Between the trimmed V and J ends, which lost 4 bases and 1 base, there was a span of 10 bases. The CDR3 sequence is 14 residues long. The CDR3 loop reads CASSRRSENTEAFF. The CDR3 coding sequence is TGCGCCAGCAGCCGGAGGTCTGAGAACACTGAAGCTTTCTTT.

The table lists this clonotype with many counts. V usage is TRBV20-1 and J usage is TRBJ1-2, with a possible D match to TRBD1 (5 bases). Trimming shortened V by 0 bases and J by 8 bases, and 19 bases separated the two germline ends. CDR1 is DFQATT and CDR2 is SNEGSKA in the germline V gene (reference sequence). The CDR3 runs 15 residues. The CDR3 nucleotides read TGCAGTGCTAGAGATAAGGCCCAAGGGGCGGGAGGCTACACCTTC. This translates into CSARDKAQGAGGYTF.

This rearrangement joins TRBV9 to TRBJ1-2, with unresolved D. CDR3 length: 16 residues. Trimming took 0 bases from V and 7 from J, leaving 19 bases between them. From germline, CDR1 is SGDLS and CDR2 YYNGEE. CDR3 bases: TGTGCCAGCAGCGTAGGGAACCGCAATCCCTTTATTGGCTACACCTTC. Residues: CASSVGNRNPFIGYTF.

There are a few counts of this clonotype. This chain uses TRBV9 with TRBJ1-2; D gene unclear. Trimming left V 0 bases short and J 6 bases short, with 9 bases between. Germline CDR1 reads SGDLS; CDR2 reads YYNGEE. The CDR3 covers 13 residues. The CDR3 is CASSVGGGDGYTF. The CDR3 DNA sequence: TGTGCCAGCAGCGTAGGTGGTGGGGATGGCTACACCTTC.

In its sample, this clonotype was seen many times. The rearrangement links TRBV7-9 to TRBJ1-2, with D possibly matching TRBD1 (6 bases). Trimming took off 1 base at V and 1 base at J, with 10 bases between the two ends. The length of the CDR3 is 15 residues. From germline, CDR1 is SEHNR and CDR2 FQNEAQ (reference sequence). CDR3 residues: CASSLDGGLNYGYTF. CDR3 DNA sequence: TGTGCCAGCAGCTTAGACGGGGGGCTTAACTATGGCTACACCTTC.

The gene calls are TRBV20-1 and TRBJ1-1; 8 bases agree with TRBD1. The V gene's germline CDR1 is DFQATT and CDR2 SNEGSKA (reference sequence). The CDR3 is made up of 15 amino acids. Trimming cost V 0 bases and J 6 bases; bases outside gene matches: 9. The CDR3 here is CSARDPGQGAAEAFF. The CDR3, as DNA: TGCAGTGCTAGAGATCCGGGGCAGGGGGCCGCTGAAGCTTTCTTT.